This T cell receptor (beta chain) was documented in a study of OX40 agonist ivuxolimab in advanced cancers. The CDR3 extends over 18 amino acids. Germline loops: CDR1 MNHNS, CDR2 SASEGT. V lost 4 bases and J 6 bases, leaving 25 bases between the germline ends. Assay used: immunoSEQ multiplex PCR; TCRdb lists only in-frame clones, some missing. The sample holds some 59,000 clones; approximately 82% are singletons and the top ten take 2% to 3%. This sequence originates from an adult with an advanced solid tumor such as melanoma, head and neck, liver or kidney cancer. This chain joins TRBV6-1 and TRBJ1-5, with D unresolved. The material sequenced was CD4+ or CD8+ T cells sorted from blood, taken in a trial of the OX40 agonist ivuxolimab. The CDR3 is CASSGTPLGQVRGQPQHF. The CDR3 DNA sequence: TGTGCCAGCAGTGGGACTCCTTTAGGGCAGGTACGGGGTCAGCCCCAGCATTTT.